A selection of T cell receptor beta chains follows, all from one sample in a study of early T cells in non-severe SARS-CoV-2 infection. TCRdb reprocessed the 5' RACE reads via MiXCR and lists one record per CDR3 protein. The data contain 65,000 to 85,000 distinct CDR3 sequences, around a sixth of them singletons. Specimen: whole blood. These receptors all come from an adult who was a healthcare worker with PCR-confirmed SARS-CoV-2 infection or an uninfected control (not recorded which). Each CDR3 is given with its conserved first and last residue. Each record gives: J gene, V gene, clone size, D gene, CDR3 DNA, CDR3 protein. D genes are given only for firm matches. Rows may omit the clone size; those that give it use once, few, many or a size class.

j_call: TRBJ1-1; v_call: TRBV7-9; clone_size: few; d_call: NA; cdr3_nt: TGTGCCAGCAGAGCAGGGATGATCACTGAAGCTTTCTTT; cdr3_aa: CASRAGMITEAFF
j_call: TRBJ1-5; v_call: TRBV29-1; clone_size: many; d_call: TRBD1; cdr3_nt: TGCAGCGTTGGGGACAGGGTAAATCAGCCCCAGCATTTT; cdr3_aa: CSVGDRVNQPQHF
j_call: TRBJ1-2; v_call: TRBV30; clone_size: NA; d_call: NA; cdr3_nt: TGTGCCTGGGCGGGACTGGACTATGGCTACACCTTC; cdr3_aa: CAWAGLDYGYTF
j_call: TRBJ2-7; v_call: TRBV7-9; clone_size: NA; d_call: NA; cdr3_nt: TGTGCCAGCAGCCGCGGGACAGCCTACGAGCAGTACTTC; cdr3_aa: CASSRGTAYEQYF
j_call: TRBJ2-7; v_call: TRBV10-1; clone_size: few; d_call: TRBD2; cdr3_nt: TGCGCCAGCAGCGATAGGACTAGCGGGTTTCTCGGATACGAGCAGTACTTC; cdr3_aa: CASSDRTSGFLGYEQYF
j_call: TRBJ2-5; v_call: TRBV7-2; clone_size: NA; d_call: TRBD1; cdr3_nt: TGTGCCAGCAGCGGGGACAGGGTGCAGACCCAGTACTTC; cdr3_aa: CASSGDRVQTQYF
j_call: TRBJ2-7; v_call: TRBV18; clone_size: many; d_call: NA; cdr3_nt: TGTGCCAGCTCACCCAAAGGCAACTCCTACGAGCAGTACTTC; cdr3_aa: CASSPKGNSYEQYF
j_call: TRBJ1-6; v_call: TRBV27; clone_size: few; d_call: TRBD1; cdr3_nt: TGTGCCAGCAGTGGATACGGGACAGGAAATTCACCCCTCCACTTT; cdr3_aa: CASSGYGTGNSPLHF
j_call: TRBJ2-3; v_call: TRBV7-3; clone_size: few; d_call: NA; cdr3_nt: TGTGCCAGCAGCTTAATAGCCGGCACAGATACGCAGTATTTT; cdr3_aa: CASSLIAGTDTQYF
j_call: TRBJ2-3; v_call: TRBV15; clone_size: NA; d_call: TRBD2; cdr3_nt: TGTGCCACCAGCAGGGGAATCGGGACTAGCGGGAGCGCAGATACGCAGTATTTT; cdr3_aa: CATSRGIGTSGSADTQYF
j_call: TRBJ2-7; v_call: TRBV7-2; clone_size: NA; d_call: NA; cdr3_nt: TGTGCCAGCACCATAGACAGGAGGAGCAACGAGCAGTACTTC; cdr3_aa: CASTIDRRSNEQYF
j_call: TRBJ1-1; v_call: TRBV13; clone_size: many; d_call: NA; cdr3_nt: TGTGCCAGCAGCTGGGACACTGAAGCTTTCTTT; cdr3_aa: CASSWDTEAFF
j_call: TRBJ2-7; v_call: TRBV11-2; clone_size: NA; d_call: NA; cdr3_nt: TGTGCCAGCAGCTTAATTGGACACCTGGGAGGACATCCCTACGAGCAGTACTTC; cdr3_aa: CASSLIGHLGGHPYEQYF
j_call: TRBJ1-2; v_call: TRBV5-1; clone_size: many; d_call: TRBD1; cdr3_nt: TGCGCCAGCAGCCTTGGACAGGGGGGTTTGAGCTACACCTTC; cdr3_aa: CASSLGQGGLSYTF
j_call: TRBJ1-1; v_call: TRBV7-3; clone_size: few; d_call: NA; cdr3_nt: TGTGCCAGCAGCTTAACCCGGGACGGTGAAGCTTTCTTT; cdr3_aa: CASSLTRDGEAFF
j_call: TRBJ1-4; v_call: TRBV6-1; clone_size: NA; d_call: NA; cdr3_nt: TGTGCCAGCAGTGAAGAACGGGGGGATGAAAAACTGTTTTTT; cdr3_aa: CASSEERGDEKLFF
j_call: TRBJ1-5; v_call: TRBV6-1; clone_size: NA; d_call: NA; cdr3_nt: TGTGCCAGCAGTGAACGGGCCAGGGCTTTTCAGCCCCAGCATTTT; cdr3_aa: CASSERARAFQPQHF
j_call: TRBJ1-2; v_call: TRBV4-1; clone_size: NA; d_call: NA; cdr3_nt: TGCGCCAGCAGCCACCCGGGCCGGGCGATCTATGGCTACACCTTC; cdr3_aa: CASSHPGRAIYGYTF
j_call: TRBJ1-1; v_call: TRBV6-2/TRBV6-3; clone_size: NA; d_call: NA; cdr3_nt: TGTGCCAGCAGTCTCTTTTTGACCGAAGCTTTCTTT; cdr3_aa: CASSLFLTEAFF
j_call: TRBJ1-2; v_call: TRBV20-1; clone_size: NA; d_call: NA; cdr3_nt: TGCAGTGCTAGGACAGGTACCGGCTATGTGGGCTACACCTTC; cdr3_aa: CSARTGTGYVGYTF
j_call: TRBJ2-7; v_call: TRBV10-1; clone_size: few; d_call: NA; cdr3_nt: TGCGCCAGCAGTGAGAATGCGGGGCTGGGCGAGCAGTACTTC; cdr3_aa: CASSENAGLGEQYF
j_call: TRBJ2-6; v_call: TRBV18; clone_size: NA; d_call: NA; cdr3_nt: TGTGCCAGCTCACCAATAGGGGCCCGCTCTGGGGCCAACGTCCTGACTTTC; cdr3_aa: CASSPIGARSGANVLTF
j_call: TRBJ2-3; v_call: TRBV14; clone_size: NA; d_call: NA; cdr3_nt: TGTGCCAGCAACAGGGCCGGGGGCACAGATACGCAGTATTTT; cdr3_aa: CASNRAGGTDTQYF